These 6 T cell receptor beta chains originate from one sample sequenced in a study of T cells in localized non-small cell lung cancer. The repertoire was sequenced with immunoSEQ multiplex PCR; TCRdb's copy has only in-frame clones and lacks some. The repertoire has over a thousand clones, 20% to 30% of them found once; the top ten carry about 12%. The sequenced sample was normal lung tissue next to the tumor, obtained before any cancer treatment. The receptor source for this set is a male donor older than 55 with stage I lung adenocarcinoma.

This clone was seen a handful of times. CDR3 amino acids: CASSSTDRRGGYTF. The CDR3 DNA reads TGTGCCAGCAGCTCGACGGACAGGAGGGGCGGCTACACCTTC. The genes are TRBV11-3 and TRBJ1-2, with 7 bases identical to TRBD1. V shed 4 bases and J 8 bases; nucleotides not matched to a gene: 10. The germline gives CDR1 SGHNT, CDR2 YENEEA. CDR3 length equals 14 residues.

The V and J genes are TRBV28 and TRBJ2-7; D may match TRBD1 or TRBD2 (6 bases each). Deletions cut 7 bases from V and 6 bases from J, with 16 bases between. Germline CDR1 MDHEN, CDR2 SYDVKM. The CDR3 extends over 13 amino acids. The CDR3 loop reads CASTIGGSGEQYF. Written as DNA, the CDR3 is TGTGCCAGCACTATAGGGGGGTCGGGCGAGCAGTACTTC.

This clone counts as medium-sized. This chain uses TRBV11-3 with TRBJ1-5, with D unresolved. CDR3 length: 15 amino acids. CDR1 is SGHNT and CDR2 is YENEEA in the germline V gene. The germline V and J ends were trimmed by 5 bases and 0 bases, with 11 bases remaining between them. The CDR3 protein is CASSLGPLSNQPQHF. The CDR3 DNA sequence: TGTGCCAGCAGCCTCGGGCCCCTTAGCAATCAGCCCCAGCATTTT.

This clone was observed a handful of times. The rearrangement links TRBV28 to TRBJ2-5; TRBD2 might be the D (7 bases). V was pared by 7 bases and J by 2 bases, with 11 bases between. From germline, CDR1 is MDHEN and CDR2 SYDVKM. The length of the CDR3 is 13 residues. The CDR3 DNA is TGTGCCAGCACGGGGGGACATCAAGAGACCCAGTACTTC. This gives the protein CASTGGHQETQYF.

V gene TRBV18 combines with J gene TRBJ2-1; tentatively, D is TRBD2 (7 bases). There are 15 residues in the CDR3. The V and J ends lost 5 bases and 8 bases respectively, with 19 bases between them. In germline, CDR1 is KGHSH, CDR2 LQKENI. The CDR3, as DNA: TGTGCCAGCTCATCAACCGCGGGCGGGGGCGATGAGCAGTTCTTC. Translating it yields CASSSTAGGGDEQFF.

The chain combines TRBV4-1 with TRBJ1-5; D remains ambiguous. CDR3 length: 15 residues. The germline V gene has CDR1 MGHRA and CDR2 YSYEKL. The V end lost 0 bases, the J end lost 7 bases, and 13 bases lay between the germline ends. CDR3 sequence reads: CASSQEHPSRQPQHF. CDR3 coding DNA: TGCGCCAGCAGCCAAGAACATCCTTCTCGGCAGCCCCAGCATTTT.